The present T cell receptor (beta chain) was sequenced within a study of blood T cells in healthy people across ages. The CDR3 has 12 residues. CDR1 and CDR2 (germline): GTSNPN, SVGIG (reference sequence). On this clonotype: A read error may account for a junction end that differs from germline.

PCR was performed a second time for about 6 to 12 cycles using a sample-barcoded 5' primer and a J-beta primer mix. Researchers report that each sample yielded at least 2.5 million CDR3-containing paired-end reads. MiXCR, applied by TCRdb to the 5' RACE reads, yields one record per CDR3 protein. In the table there are around 800,000 distinct CDR3 sequences, about 48% of which are singletons. The authors drew 8 to 10 milliliters of peripheral blood from each donor. The V call is TRBV30, the J call TRBJ2-3, with 9 bases that match TRBD1. This TCR derives from an elderly man in good health. Sequenced input: blood. The CDR3 spells CAGRTGGRYAYF. The DNA of the CDR3 is TGTGCCGGGAGAACAGGGGGCAGATACGCGTATTTT.